This TCR beta chain was identified in a study of cytomegalovirus exposure and HLA in healthy donors. This clone was detected a few times. Researchers ran the PCR with 60 Vbeta and 13 Jbeta primers. Data came from immunoSEQ multiplex PCR; TCRdb stores just in-frame clones and leaves some out. The sample shows 130,000 or so clones, 60% to 85% of them seen only once. The CDR3 runs 17 residues. V lost 5 bases to trimming and J lost 1 base; unmatched junction nucleotides: 14. The germline CDR1 and CDR2 sequences are SGHAT and FQDESV (reference sequence). This TCR was sampled from a female donor in good health and CMV-seropositive. V and J are TRBV11-1 and TRBJ2-7, with 7 positions matching TRBD2. The sequencing input was PBMCs. The CDR3 is CASSRTTSGGGSYEQYF. The CDR3 DNA follows: TGTGCCAGCAGCAGAACCACTAGTGGCGGGGGTTCCTACGAGCAGTACTTC.